This T cell receptor beta chain originates from a study of T cells in Graves' hyperthyroidism and ophthalmopathy. V was clipped by 8 bases and J by 4 bases, with 8 bases between them. This CDR3 has 11 amino acids. The V gene's germline CDR1 is MNHEY and CDR2 SMNVEV (reference sequence). Using RNA transcripts as the source, TCR beta CDR3 regions were amplified. First-round RT-PCR with HTBI primers amplified the TCR CDR3 region. TCRdb used MiXCR to reprocess the multiplex PCR reads, holding one entry per CDR3 protein. The table includes roughly 740,000 distinct CDR3 sequences, roughly 17% detected once.

The sequence derives from a young man with Graves' hyperthyroidism. The material sequenced was blood. V and J are TRBV27 and TRBJ2-5; the D is unclear. CDR3: CASALGETQYF. CDR3 in DNA: TGTGCCAGCGCCCTTGGAGAGACCCAGTACTTC.